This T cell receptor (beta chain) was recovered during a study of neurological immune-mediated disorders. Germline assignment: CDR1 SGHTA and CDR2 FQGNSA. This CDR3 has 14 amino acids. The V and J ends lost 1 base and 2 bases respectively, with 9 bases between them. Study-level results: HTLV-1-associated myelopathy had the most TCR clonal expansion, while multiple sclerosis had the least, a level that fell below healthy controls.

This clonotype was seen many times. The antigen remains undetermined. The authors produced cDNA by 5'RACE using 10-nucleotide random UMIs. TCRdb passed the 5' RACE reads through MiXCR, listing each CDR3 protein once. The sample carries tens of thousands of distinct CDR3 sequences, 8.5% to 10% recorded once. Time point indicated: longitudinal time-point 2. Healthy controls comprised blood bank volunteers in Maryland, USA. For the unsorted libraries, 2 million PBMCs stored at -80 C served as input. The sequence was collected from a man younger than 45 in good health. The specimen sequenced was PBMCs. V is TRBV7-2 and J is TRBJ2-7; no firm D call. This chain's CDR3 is CASSLEAGAYEQYF. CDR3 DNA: TGTGCCAGCAGCTTAGAAGCAGGAGCCTACGAGCAGTACTTC.